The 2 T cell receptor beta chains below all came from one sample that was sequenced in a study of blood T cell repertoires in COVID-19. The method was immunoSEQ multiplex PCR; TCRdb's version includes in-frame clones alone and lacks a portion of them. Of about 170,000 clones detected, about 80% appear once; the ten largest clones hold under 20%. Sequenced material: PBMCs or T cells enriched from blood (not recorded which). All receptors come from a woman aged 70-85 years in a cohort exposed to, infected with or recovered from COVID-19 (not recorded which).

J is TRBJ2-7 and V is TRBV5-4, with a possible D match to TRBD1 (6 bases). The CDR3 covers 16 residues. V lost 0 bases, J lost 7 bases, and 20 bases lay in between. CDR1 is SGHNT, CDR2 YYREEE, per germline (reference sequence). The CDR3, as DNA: TGTGCCAGCAGCTTGGTAGGGGGAGAACGCTTCGCTGAGCAGTACTTC. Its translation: CASSLVGGERFAEQYF.

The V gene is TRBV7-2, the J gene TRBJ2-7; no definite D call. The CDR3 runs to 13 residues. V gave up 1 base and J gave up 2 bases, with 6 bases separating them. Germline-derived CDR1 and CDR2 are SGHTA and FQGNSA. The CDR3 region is CASSLEDTYEQYF. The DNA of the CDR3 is TGTGCCAGCAGCTTAGAAGACACCTACGAGCAGTACTTC. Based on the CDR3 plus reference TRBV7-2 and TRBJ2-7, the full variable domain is GAGVSQSPSNKVTEKGKDVELRCDPISGHTALYWYRQSLGQGLEFLIYFQGNSAPDKSGLPSDRFSAERTGGSVSTLTIQRTQQEDSAVYLCASSLEDTYEQYFGPGTRLTVT.